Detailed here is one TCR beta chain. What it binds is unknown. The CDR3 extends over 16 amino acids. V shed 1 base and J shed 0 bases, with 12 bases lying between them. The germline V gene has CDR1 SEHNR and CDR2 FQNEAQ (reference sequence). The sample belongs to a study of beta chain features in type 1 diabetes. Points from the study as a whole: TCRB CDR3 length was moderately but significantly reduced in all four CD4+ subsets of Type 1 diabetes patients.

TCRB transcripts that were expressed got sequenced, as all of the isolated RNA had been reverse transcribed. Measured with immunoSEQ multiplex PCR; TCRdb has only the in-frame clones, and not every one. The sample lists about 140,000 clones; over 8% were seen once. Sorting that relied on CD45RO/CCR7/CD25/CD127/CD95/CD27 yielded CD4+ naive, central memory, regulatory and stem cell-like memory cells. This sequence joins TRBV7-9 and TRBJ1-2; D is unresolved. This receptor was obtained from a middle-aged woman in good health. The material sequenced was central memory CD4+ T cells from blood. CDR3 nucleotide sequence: TGTGCCAGCAGCTTAGTCCCACGCAGGACTAACTATGGCTACACCTTC. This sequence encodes CASSLVPRRTNYGYTF.